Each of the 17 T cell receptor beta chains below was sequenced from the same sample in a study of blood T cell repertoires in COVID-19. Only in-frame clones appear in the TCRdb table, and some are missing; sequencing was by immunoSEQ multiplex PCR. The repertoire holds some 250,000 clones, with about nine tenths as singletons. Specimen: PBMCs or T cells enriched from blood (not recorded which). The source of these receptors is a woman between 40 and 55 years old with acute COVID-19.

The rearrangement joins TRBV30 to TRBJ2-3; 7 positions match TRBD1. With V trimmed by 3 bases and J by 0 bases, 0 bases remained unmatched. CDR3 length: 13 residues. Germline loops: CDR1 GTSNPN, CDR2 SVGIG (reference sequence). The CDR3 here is CAWRGQSTDTQYF. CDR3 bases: TGTGCCTGGAGGGGACAGAGCACAGATACGCAGTATTTT.

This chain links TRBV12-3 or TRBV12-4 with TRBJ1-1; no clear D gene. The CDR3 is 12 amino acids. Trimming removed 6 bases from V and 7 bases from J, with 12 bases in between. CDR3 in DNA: TGTGCCAGCAGGGAGCGGGTCCTTGAAGCTTTCTTT. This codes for CASRERVLEAFF.

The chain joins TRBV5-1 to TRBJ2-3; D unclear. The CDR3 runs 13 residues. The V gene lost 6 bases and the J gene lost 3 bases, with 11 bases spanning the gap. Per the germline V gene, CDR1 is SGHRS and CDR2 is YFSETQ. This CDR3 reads CASNHPGTDTQYF. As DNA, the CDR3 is TGCGCCAGCAACCACCCCGGGACAGATACGCAGTATTTT. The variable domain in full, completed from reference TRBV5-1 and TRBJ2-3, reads KAGVTQTPRYLIKTRGQQVTLSCSPISGHRSVSWYQQTPGQGLQFLFEYFSETQRNKGNFPGRFSGRQFSNSRSEMNVSTLELGDSALYLCASNHPGTDTQYFGPGTRLTVL.

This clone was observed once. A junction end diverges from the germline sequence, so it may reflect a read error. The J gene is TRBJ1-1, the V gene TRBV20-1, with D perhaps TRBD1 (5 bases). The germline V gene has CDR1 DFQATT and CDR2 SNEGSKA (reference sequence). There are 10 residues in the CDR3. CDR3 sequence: CSARDTEAFF. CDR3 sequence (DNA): TGCAGTGCTAGGGACACCGAAGCTTTCTTT.

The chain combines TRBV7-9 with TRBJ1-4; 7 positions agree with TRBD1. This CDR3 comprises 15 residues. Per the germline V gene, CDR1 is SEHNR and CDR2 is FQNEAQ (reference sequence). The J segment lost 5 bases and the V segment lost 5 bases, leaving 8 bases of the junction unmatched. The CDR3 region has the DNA TGTGCCAGCAGCCCTCGGACAGGAAGGAATGAAAAACTGTTTTTT. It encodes CASSPRTGRNEKLFF.

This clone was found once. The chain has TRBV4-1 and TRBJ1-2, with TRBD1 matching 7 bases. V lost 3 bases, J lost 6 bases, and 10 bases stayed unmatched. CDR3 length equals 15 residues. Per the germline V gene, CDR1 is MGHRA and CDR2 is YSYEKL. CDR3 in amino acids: CASSQEQGIQDGYTF. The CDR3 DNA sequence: TGCGCCAGCAGCCAGGAACAGGGGATACAGGATGGCTACACCTTC.

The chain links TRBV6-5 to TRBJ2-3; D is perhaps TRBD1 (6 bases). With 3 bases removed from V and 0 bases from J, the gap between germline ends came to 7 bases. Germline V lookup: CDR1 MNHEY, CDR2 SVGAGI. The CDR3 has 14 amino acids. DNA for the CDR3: TGTGCCAGCAGTTATGGACAGAGCACAGATACGCAGTATTTT. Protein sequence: CASSYGQSTDTQYF.

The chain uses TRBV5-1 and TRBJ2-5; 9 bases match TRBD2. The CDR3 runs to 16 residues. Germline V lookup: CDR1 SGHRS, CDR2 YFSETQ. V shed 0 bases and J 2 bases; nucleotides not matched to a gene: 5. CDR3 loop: CASSLAGAGGQETQYF. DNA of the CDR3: TGCGCCAGCAGCTTGGCCGGAGCGGGGGGACAAGAGACCCAGTACTTC.

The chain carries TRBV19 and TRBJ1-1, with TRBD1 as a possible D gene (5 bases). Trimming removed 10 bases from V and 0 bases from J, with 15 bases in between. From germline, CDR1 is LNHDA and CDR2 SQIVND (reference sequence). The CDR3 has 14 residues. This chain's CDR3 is CATTLGGMNTEAFF. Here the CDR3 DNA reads TGTGCCACCACTTTGGGGGGAATGAACACTGAAGCTTTCTTT.

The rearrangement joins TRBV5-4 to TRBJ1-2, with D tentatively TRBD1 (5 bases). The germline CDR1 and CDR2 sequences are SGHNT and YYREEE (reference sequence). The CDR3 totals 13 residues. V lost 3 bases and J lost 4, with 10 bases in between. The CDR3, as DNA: TGTGCCAGCAGCTCGGACACGATCTATGGCTACACCTTC. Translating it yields CASSSDTIYGYTF. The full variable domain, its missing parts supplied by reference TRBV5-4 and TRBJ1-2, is ETGVTQSPTHLIKTRGQQVTLRCSSQSGHNTVSWYQQALGQGPQFIFQYYREEENGRGNFPPRFSGLQFPNYSSELNVNALELDDSALYLCASSSDTIYGYTFGSGTRLTVV.

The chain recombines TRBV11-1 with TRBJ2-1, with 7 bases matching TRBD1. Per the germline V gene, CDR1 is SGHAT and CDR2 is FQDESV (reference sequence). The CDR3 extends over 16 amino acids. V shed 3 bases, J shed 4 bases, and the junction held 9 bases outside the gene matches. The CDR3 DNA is TGTGCCAGCAGCTTGCCGCCGACAGGGTGGTACAATGAGCAGTTCTTC. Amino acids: CASSLPPTGWYNEQFF.

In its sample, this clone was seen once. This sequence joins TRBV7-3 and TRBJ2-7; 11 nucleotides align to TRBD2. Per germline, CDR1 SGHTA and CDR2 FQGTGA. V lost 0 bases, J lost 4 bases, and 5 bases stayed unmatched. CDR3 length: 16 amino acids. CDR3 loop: CASSLTLAGGPYEQYF. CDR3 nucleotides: TGTGCCAGCAGCTTAACCTTAGCGGGGGGGCCGTACGAGCAGTACTTC.

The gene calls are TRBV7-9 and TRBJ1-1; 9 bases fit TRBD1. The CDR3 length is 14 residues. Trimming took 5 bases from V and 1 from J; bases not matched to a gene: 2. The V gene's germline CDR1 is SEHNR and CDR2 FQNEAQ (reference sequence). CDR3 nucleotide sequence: TGTGCCAGCAGCGCGGGACAGGGGAACACTGAAGCTTTCTTT. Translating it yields CASSAGQGNTEAFF. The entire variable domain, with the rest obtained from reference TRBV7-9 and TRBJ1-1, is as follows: DTGVSQNPRHKITKRGQNVTFRCDPISEHNRLYWYRQTLGQGPEFLTYFQNEAQLEKSRLLSDRFSAERPKGSFSTLEIQRTEQGDSAMYLCASSAGQGNTEAFFGQGTRLTVV.

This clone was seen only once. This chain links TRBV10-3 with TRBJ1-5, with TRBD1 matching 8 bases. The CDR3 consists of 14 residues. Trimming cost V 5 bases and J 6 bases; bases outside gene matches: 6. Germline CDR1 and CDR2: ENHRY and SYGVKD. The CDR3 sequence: CAISSGGSGQPQHF. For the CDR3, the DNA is TGTGCCATCAGTTCAGGGGGCTCAGGTCAGCCCCAGCATTTT.

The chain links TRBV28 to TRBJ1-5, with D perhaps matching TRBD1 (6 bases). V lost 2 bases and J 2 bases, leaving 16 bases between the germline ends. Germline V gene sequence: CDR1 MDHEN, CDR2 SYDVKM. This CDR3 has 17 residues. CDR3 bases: TGTGCCAGCAGTTTAGGGTGGTGGCGGGGGCGCAATCAGCCCCAGCATTTT. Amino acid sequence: CASSLGWWRGRNQPQHF.

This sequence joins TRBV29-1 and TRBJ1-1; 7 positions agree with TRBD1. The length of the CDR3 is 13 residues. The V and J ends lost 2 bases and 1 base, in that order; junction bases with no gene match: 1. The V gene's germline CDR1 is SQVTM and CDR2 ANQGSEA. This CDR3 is CSVERDRNTEAFF. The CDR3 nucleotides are TGCAGCGTTGAAAGGGACAGGAACACTGAAGCTTTCTTT.

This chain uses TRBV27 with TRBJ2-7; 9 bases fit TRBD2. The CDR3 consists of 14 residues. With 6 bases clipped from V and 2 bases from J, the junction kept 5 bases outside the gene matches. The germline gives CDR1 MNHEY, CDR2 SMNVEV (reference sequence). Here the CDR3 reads CASRIAGATYEQYF. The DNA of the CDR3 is TGTGCCAGCAGAATAGCGGGGGCGACCTACGAGCAGTACTTC.